A selection of T cell receptor beta chains follows, all from one sample in a study of OX40 agonist ivuxolimab in advanced cancers. Clones were read by immunoSEQ multiplex PCR, and TCRdb kept only the in-frame ones, dropping some. The repertoire holds 45,000 to 50,000 clones, with about nine tenths as singletons. Sequencing used CD4+ or CD8+ T cells sorted from blood, obtained in a trial of the OX40 agonist ivuxolimab. The receptor set was obtained from an adult with an advanced solid tumor such as melanoma, head and neck, liver or kidney cancer. CDR3s include the opening cysteine and the closing phenylalanine or tryptophan.

V gene	J gene	CDR3 length	CDR3 protein
TRBV6-1	TRBJ2-7	9	CATNYEQYF
TRBV7-9	TRBJ1-1	13	CASVVGAGTEAFF
TRBV28	TRBJ1-5	15	CASSEGQGFRQPQHF
TRBV6-5	TRBJ2-5	14	CASSYSLSRETQYF
TRBV28	TRBJ2-7	15	CASSWELPPLDEQYF
TRBV7-8	TRBJ2-1	12	CASSLGGYEQFF
TRBV11-1	TRBJ1-1	14	CASSLAGGNTEAFF
TRBV5-6	TRBJ2-7	15	CASSLARSTTYEQYF
TRBV7-8	TRBJ1-5	21	CASSLTENPTVSDGPHQPQHF
TRBV28	TRBJ2-3	15	CASSLLRGSTDTQYF
TRBV19	TRBJ1-1	12	CASRSGGTEAFF
TRBV18	TRBJ2-5	14	CASSPRGGRETQYF
TRBV19	TRBJ2-7	14	CASSGASGAYEQYF
TRBV27	TRBJ2-7	13	CASSFWGSYEQYF
TRBV6-5	TRBJ1-6	14	CASSDRGAVSPLHF
TRBV4-1	NA	14	CASSQVYGSYEQYF
TRBV5-5	TRBJ2-1	15	CASSLTGGAYNEQFF
TRBV27	TRBJ2-1	15	CASSQGQGSHNEQFF
TRBV28	TRBJ2-6	17	CASGEPGRYSGANVLTF
TRBV11-1	TRBJ2-5	14	CASSRAGYQETQYF
TRBV28	TRBJ2-5	13	CASRVPGKETQYF
TRBV28	TRBJ1-2	14	CASRLGTGTYGYTF
TRBV18	TRBJ2-2	15	CASSPGFASTGELFF
TRBV7-9	TRBJ1-3	13	CASSLRDRNTIYF
TRBV5-5	TRBJ2-5	15	CASSWIQGVQETQYF
TRBV7-9	TRBJ2-7	14	CASSDSGSSYEQYF
TRBV2	TRBJ2-7	13	CASTRQDSYEQYF
TRBV6-6	TRBJ2-3	10	CASSIDTQYF
TRBV29-1	TRBJ2-7	11	CSVDEGSEQYF
TRBV5-6	TRBJ2-3	14	CASSVGGFADTQYF
TRBV6-1	TRBJ2-7	15	CASSERLADYYEQYF
TRBV19	TRBJ2-1	13	CASSTLSHNEQFF
TRBV4-1	TRBJ1-1	12	CASSQDRAEAFF
TRBV5-1	TRBJ1-1	16	CASSLATVSGGTEAFF
TRBV4-2	TRBJ2-1	12	CASSQRGNEQFF
TRBV5-1	TRBJ2-1	13	CASSLVGGNEQFF
TRBV30	TRBJ2-2	14	CAWSSLAGTGELFF
TRBV4-2	TRBJ2-1	16	CASSQEGASGGGEQFF
TRBV27	TRBJ2-3	18	CASSLHPLRQPQEDTQYF
TRBV7-8	TRBJ2-7	17	CASSLMGGQGATYEQYF
TRBV4-1	TRBJ2-2	15	CASSQFGTGPGELFF
TRBV6-1	TRBJ2-1	15	CASSGLAGGYNEQFF
TRBV1	TRBJ2-1	17	CTSSQVSWESGYNEQFF
TRBV25-1	TRBJ2-1	18	CASSDLPGTSGIPYEQFF
TRBV19	TRBJ2-7	13	CASSTGPQGEQYF
TRBV7-9	TRBJ2-5	16	CASSPASGGAWETQYF
TRBV4-1	TRBJ1-2	15	CASSQGTPTNYGYTF
TRBV9	TRBJ2-1	14	CASSVGAGGYEQFF
TRBV29-1	TRBJ2-1	13	CSVVQGSYNEQFF
TRBV9	TRBJ2-1	16	CASSPRTEILYNEQFF